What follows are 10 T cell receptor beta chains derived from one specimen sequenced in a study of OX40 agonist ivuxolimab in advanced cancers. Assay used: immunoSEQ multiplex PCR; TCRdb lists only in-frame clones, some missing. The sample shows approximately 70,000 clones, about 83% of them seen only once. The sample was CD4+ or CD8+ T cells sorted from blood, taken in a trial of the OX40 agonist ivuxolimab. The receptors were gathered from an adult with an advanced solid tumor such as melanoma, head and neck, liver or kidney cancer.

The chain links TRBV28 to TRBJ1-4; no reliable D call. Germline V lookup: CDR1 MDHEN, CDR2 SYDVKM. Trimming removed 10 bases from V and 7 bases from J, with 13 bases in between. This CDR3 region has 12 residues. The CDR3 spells CATLGLGEKLFF. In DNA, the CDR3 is TGTGCCACCCTTGGGCTAGGTGAAAAACTGTTTTTT.

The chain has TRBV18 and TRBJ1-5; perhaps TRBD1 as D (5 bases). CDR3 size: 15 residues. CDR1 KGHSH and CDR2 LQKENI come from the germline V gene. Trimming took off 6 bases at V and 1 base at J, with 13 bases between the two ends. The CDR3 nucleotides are TGTGCCAGCTCGCCAGGGCGGGTGAGCAATCAGCCCCAGCATTTT. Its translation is CASSPGRVSNQPQHF.

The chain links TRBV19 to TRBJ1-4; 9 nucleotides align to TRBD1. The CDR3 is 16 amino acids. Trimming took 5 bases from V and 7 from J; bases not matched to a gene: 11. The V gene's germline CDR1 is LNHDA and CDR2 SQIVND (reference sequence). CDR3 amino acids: CASSLATGGLREKLFF. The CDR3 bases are TGTGCCAGTAGTCTCGCGACAGGGGGATTACGTGAAAAACTGTTTTTT.

CDR3 region: CASRTSRNTEAFF. The CDR3 coding sequence is TGTGCCAGCAGGACATCCCGGAACACTGAAGCTTTCTTT. The gene calls are TRBV2 and TRBJ1-1; D ambiguous. Per germline, CDR1 SNHLY and CDR2 FYNNEI. With 6 bases removed from V and 1 base from J, the gap between germline ends came to 9 bases. The length of the CDR3 is 13 residues.

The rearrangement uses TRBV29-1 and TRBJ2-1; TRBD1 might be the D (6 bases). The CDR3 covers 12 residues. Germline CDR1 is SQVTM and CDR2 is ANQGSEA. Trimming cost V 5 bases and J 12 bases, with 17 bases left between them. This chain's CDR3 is CSVYTGFLGQFF. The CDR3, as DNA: TGCAGCGTTTACACAGGGTTCCTAGGGCAGTTCTTC.

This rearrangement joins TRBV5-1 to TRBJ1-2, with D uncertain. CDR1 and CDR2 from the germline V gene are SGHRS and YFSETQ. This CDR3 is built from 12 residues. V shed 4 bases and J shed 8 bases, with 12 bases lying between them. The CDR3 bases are TGCGCCAGCAGCAGTGGGGTGGTAGGCTACACCTTC. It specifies CASSSGVVGYTF.

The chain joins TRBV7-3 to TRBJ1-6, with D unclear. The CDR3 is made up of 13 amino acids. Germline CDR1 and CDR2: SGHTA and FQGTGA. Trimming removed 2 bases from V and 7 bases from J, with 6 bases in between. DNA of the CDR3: TGTGCCAGCAGCTTAGGTCCGAATTCACCCCTCCACTTT. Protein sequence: CASSLGPNSPLHF.

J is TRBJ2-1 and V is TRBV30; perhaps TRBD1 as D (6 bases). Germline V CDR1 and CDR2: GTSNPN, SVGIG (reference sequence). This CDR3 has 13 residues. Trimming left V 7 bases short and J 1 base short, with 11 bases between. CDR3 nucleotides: TGTGCCTTGGACAGAAGGTCCTACAATGAGCAGTTCTTC. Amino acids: CALDRRSYNEQFF.

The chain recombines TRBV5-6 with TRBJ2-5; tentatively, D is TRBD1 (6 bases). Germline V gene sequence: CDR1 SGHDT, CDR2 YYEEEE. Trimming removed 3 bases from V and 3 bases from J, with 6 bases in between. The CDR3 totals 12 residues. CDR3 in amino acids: CASSWTEETQYF. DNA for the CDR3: TGTGCCAGCAGCTGGACAGAAGAGACCCAGTACTTC. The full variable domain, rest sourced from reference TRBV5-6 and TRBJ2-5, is DAGVTQSPTHLIKTRGQQVTLRCSPKSGHDTVSWYQQALGQGPQFIFQYYEEEERQRGNFPDRFSGHQFPNYSSELNVNALLLGDSALYLCASSWTEETQYFGPGTRLLVL.

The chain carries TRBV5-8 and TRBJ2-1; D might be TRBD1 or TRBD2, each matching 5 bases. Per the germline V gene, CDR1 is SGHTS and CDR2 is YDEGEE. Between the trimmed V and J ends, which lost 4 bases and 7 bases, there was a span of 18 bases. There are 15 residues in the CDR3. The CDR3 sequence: CASSEGRSRMNEQFF. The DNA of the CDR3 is TGTGCCAGCAGCGAGGGACGGAGTAGAATGAATGAGCAGTTCTTC.